This paragraph covers one T cell receptor (beta chain) sequence. This sample is drawn from a study of regulatory T cells in long-lasting Graves disease. The wider study: Graves' patients with a new diagnosis had received antithyroid drugs under 3 months.

TCR beta libraries were built with iRepertoire HTBI primers and Arm-PCR of CDR3 regions. In the study's own analysis: Across samples, 62 TRBV and roughly 13 TRBJ segments were found. TCRdb redid the calling of the multiplex PCR reads with MiXCR, one entry per CDR3 protein. These V and J calls originate from TCRdb's pipeline instead of the authors' own analysis. The table includes roughly 510,000 distinct CDR3 sequences, about 16% detected once. The time point denotes: newly diagnosed GD, antithyroid drugs for less than 3 months. The TCR library was made from RNA extracted from PBMCs. J lost 10 bases, V lost 0 bases, and 2 bases had no gene match. Germline loops: CDR1 LGHDT, CDR2 YNNKEL (reference sequence). This CDR3 region has 13 residues. These data also featured in a second study, about T cells in Graves' hyperthyroidism and ophthalmopathy. That investigation notes: Among the patients, aged 18 to 65, hyperthyroidism was newly diagnosed and had lasted under 2 months. Most thyroid clonotypes expanded above 0.001 appeared in blood too.

The receptor comes from a man younger than 35 with Graves disease. This chain links TRBV3-1 with TRBJ2-1; 8 nucleotides agree with TRBD2. The source material was peripheral blood mononuclear cells (PBMCs), sampled at new diagnosis, from a patient treated with antithyroid drugs. CDR3 sequence: CASSQDRTSEQFF. Here the CDR3 DNA reads TGTGCCAGCAGCCAAGATCGGACTAGCGAGCAGTTCTTC.